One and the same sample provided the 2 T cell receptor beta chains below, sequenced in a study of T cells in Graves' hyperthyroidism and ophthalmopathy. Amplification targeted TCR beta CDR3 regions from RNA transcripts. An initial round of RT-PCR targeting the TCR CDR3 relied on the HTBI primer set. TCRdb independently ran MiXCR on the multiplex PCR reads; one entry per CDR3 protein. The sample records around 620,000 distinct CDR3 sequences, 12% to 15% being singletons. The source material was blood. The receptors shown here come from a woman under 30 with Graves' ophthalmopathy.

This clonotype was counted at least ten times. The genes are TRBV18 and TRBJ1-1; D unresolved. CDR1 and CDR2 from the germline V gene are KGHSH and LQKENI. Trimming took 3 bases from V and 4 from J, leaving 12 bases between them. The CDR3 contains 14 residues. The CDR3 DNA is TGTGCCAGCTCACCCCCGATGATGGGCACTGAAGCTTTCTTT. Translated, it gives CASSPPMMGTEAFF.

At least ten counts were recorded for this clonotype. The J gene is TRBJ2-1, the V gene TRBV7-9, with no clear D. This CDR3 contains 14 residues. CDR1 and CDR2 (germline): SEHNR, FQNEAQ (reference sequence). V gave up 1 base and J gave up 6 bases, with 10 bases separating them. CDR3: CASSLGPPSNEQFF. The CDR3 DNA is TGTGCCAGCAGCTTAGGTCCCCCCAGCAATGAGCAGTTCTTC.